This TCR beta chain was recovered during a study of Graves' ophthalmopathy and Graves' hyperthyroidism. Study results and caveats: With a specificity of around 72% and a sensitivity of around 71%, the model predicted ophthalmopathy progression.

This clonotype was recorded at least ten times. Its matching antigen is unknown. The sequenced template was RNA, covering the TCR beta CDR3 region. An initial RT-PCR round employing HTBI primers preceded a second-round multiplex PCR. MiXCR was run by TCRdb on the multiplex PCR reads, yielding one entry per CDR3 protein. The sample has fewer than 70,000 distinct CDR3 sequences, roughly half seen once; the top ten hold 4.5% to 5%. Trimming stripped 7 bases from V and 3 bases from J, with 11 bases between. The CDR3 has 13 amino acids. The germline CDR1 and CDR2 sequences are MDHEN and SYDVKM. The PBMC fraction was derived from less than 11 ml of fresh peripheral blood.

V gene TRBV28 combines with J gene TRBJ2-3, with unresolved D. The sample consisted of peripheral blood. The clonotype was recovered from an adult woman with Graves' ophthalmopathy. CDR3 loop: CASKLTLTDTQYF. CDR3 DNA: TGTGCCAGCAAGCTAACCCTTACAGATACGCAGTATTTT.